This T cell receptor beta chain was captured by sequencing in a study of regulatory T cells in long-lasting Graves disease. Study details: Those with persistent Graves' disease had received antithyroid drugs for over 5 years with positive TSH receptor antibodies.

Germline V gene sequence: CDR1 SGHTA, CDR2 FQGNSA. Trimming took off 4 bases at V and 0 bases at J, with 15 bases between the two ends. The CDR3 length is 17 residues. Study-wide findings and caveats: TRBV28, TRBJ1-2 and TRBJ2-5 were segments that persistent disease favored. Accuracy might have suffered from few samples. Graves' patients with persistent disease showed TCR diversity lower than patients newly diagnosed.

Remarks on this clonotype: The target antigen is unknown.

Arm-PCR with iRepertoire HTBI primers amplified the CDR3 regions for these TCR beta libraries. MiXCR was run by TCRdb on the multiplex PCR reads, yielding one entry per CDR3 protein. The sample holds under 450,000 distinct CDR3 sequences, about a quarter seen once. Indicated time point: persistent/refractory GD, antithyroid drugs over 5 years with positive TRAb. The authors made the TCR library using RNA they extracted from PBMCs. The chain joins TRBV7-2 to TRBJ2-2, with D possibly being TRBD2 (6 bases). This TCR was sampled from a female donor with Graves disease. This specimen was peripheral blood mononuclear cells (PBMCs), taken when the disease was refractory, from a patient treated with antithyroid drugs. The CDR3 DNA follows: TGTGCCAGCAGCTCCCCGGGACTGGGAACGAACACCGGGGAGCTGTTTTTT. Translation: CASSSPGLGTNTGELFF.